This T cell receptor beta chain was observed in a study of blood T cell repertoires in COVID-19. Overall study: Samples of COVID-19 (acute and convalescent) were obtained from the United States, Italy and Spain.

The repertoire was sequenced with immunoSEQ multiplex PCR; TCRdb's copy has only in-frame clones and lacks some. The table shows about 170,000 clones, with 84% occurring only once. The sequence was collected from a woman aged 65 to 85 with COVID-19, enrolled during active disease. The sequenced material came from peripheral blood.

The CDR3 sequence is CASSHRRGLNLGEAFF. Here the CDR3 DNA reads TGCGCCAGCAGCCACCGTAGGGGGCTAAACTTAGGTGAAGCTTTCTTT. The rearrangement uses TRBV4-1 and TRBJ1-1, with 7 bases identical to TRBD1. The CDR3 has 16 residues. The V gene end was trimmed by 3 bases and the J gene end by 7 bases; junction bases not matched to a gene: 14. Germline V CDR1 and CDR2: MGHRA, YSYEKL.